The source of this TCR beta chain is a study of cytomegalovirus exposure and HLA in healthy donors (dated by TCRdb to 2016 to 2017). General notes on the study: According to an earlier analysis of around 600 of the donors, roughly 180 million T cells yielded some 120 million unique TCR beta sequences and about 300 Gb of sequence data. The study aimed to test whether cataloging public T cell receptors could reveal signatures of past pathogen exposure. Rather than drawing on any new phenotypic data, the later analysis identified candidate immune exposures from TCR beta sequences and the way those sequences occurred across donors. In addition to the first cohort of about 650 subjects, a separate validation cohort of around 110 different subjects was used. Among the roughly 400 genotyped donors, around 81% belonged to the genetic ancestry cluster associated with self-reported Caucasian donors. The study profiled the T cell repertoires of 550 to 700 subjects by immunosequencing and related them to cytomegalovirus serostatus. Typing coverage differed by locus: A, B, C, DRB1 and DQB1 were typed in about 629-640 donors, DQA1 in about 560, DPA1 in over 600, and DPB1 in 450 to 480. A handful of DR-DQ haplotypes were treated as single units for association and clustering because of strong linkage in the cohort. Donor age, sex, ethnicity and CMV serostatus were collected together with the repertoire data. In a later genetic analysis, genome-wide SNP genotypes for about three fifths of the roughly 670 donors were used, and that subset was treated as a discovery cohort. HLA typing covered class I and class II loci at four-digit resolution. A later analysis re-examined previously published TCR beta repertoires from 600 to 700 donors and added high-resolution HLA genotyping to investigate patterns of TCR occurrence. An earlier analysis of a few hundred of the donors applied high-throughput TCR beta sequencing to assess whether each TCR beta V gene segment acted as functional or pseudogenic. Every repertoire in the discovery cohort had been generated on one and the same sequencing platform. The study combined high-throughput TCR immunosequencing, statistical association of individual TCRs with disease status, and machine learning to predict cytomegalovirus infection status. An early release that covered some 630 HLA-typed donors contained 300 to 350 gigabases of sequencing data and tens of millions of unique TCR sequences. Among some 400 genotyped donors of the cohort, an average of approximately 230,000 unique TCR beta nucleotide sequences were sequenced per donor, about a sixth of them non-productive.

Receptors were amplified or captured by the immunoSEQ multiplex PCR assay. For the multiplex PCR, a mixture combining 60 forward primers for TCR Vbeta segments and 13 reverse primers for TCR Jbeta segments was used. The CDR3 region of rearranged TCR beta genes was amplified from genomic DNA with a multiplex PCR assay. The amplified TCR beta libraries were sequenced on the Illumina HiSeq System as 87-base-pair reads. In the paper's pipeline: In a later analysis, about 80 million unique TCR beta chains were counted across the approximately 620 repertoires, and approximately 11 million of these chains were shared by at least two donors. Raw reads were error-corrected and collapsed into unique sequences by a nearest-neighbor algorithm in which closely related sequences were merged to remove PCR and sequencing errors. CDR3 sequences were aligned to IMGT reference sequences to assign V, D and J gene segments. For a sequence to be retained, at least a six-nucleotide match to both a V gene segment and a J gene segment was required. Rearrangements were called productive when the CDR3 lacked stop codons and stayed in frame with V and J; all others were non-productive. Following IMGT convention, CDR3 was defined as the stretch from the second conserved V-encoded cysteine up to the conserved J-encoded phenylalanine. The earlier analysis of fewer than 750 of the donors excluded sequences that lacked an unambiguous match to a single V gene segment. An earlier analysis of fewer than 750 of the donors classified V segments as functional when productive rearrangements were above 56.7% and as segregating when the standard deviation between donors was above 5%. A statistical classification framework was built to diagnose cytomegalovirus status from the catalog of TCR beta chain sequences. A later analysis assigned V and J genes by comparing TCR nucleotide sequences with IMGT/GENE-DB human TR gene sequences. A later analysis assigned CDR3 sequences and most-parsimonious VDJ recombination scenarios with the TCRdist pipeline. A later analysis defined each TCR beta chain by its CDR3 amino acid sequence plus V-gene family, and excluded reads lacking a unique V-gene family. To address suspected cross-contamination and a sequencing artifact, a later analysis removed over 500 highly shared, low-generation-probability nucleotide sequences. A later analysis calculated a clonal expansion index for each public chain from normalized within-repertoire ranks of inferred template counts. In a later analysis, generation probabilities were computed using a VDJ recombination model fitted to out-of-frame rearrangements, and the results were checked against IGoR. In a later analysis, TCR-TCR, TCR-HLA and TCR-CMV co-occurrence was scored with hypergeometric tests, and a repertoire-size bias correction was applied to TCR pairs. False discovery rates were estimated in a later analysis by permuting HLA or CMV assignments 20 times. In a later analysis, co-occurring TCRs were grouped using DBSCAN, and TCRdist sequence similarity was added for clustering within HLA-allele-positive subsets. Co-occurrence clustering excluded repertoires with fewer than 30,000 or more than 120,000 public chains, plus five with anomalous nucleotide sharing. The immuneACCESS repertoire file appears here via TCRdb, limited to in-frame rearrangements. These files lack a portion of the clones; in checked studies, under half of the deficit traces to unresolved V genes, and the cause of the others is not known. The DNA gave D and trimming, while V, J and clone size come from that table. The sample has under 200,000 clones on record, about four fifths of them singletons. About 2.3% of the sample goes to the ten largest clones.

Here is what the overall study found, with its caveats: According to a later analysis, parvovirus B19, influenza, CMV and Epstein-Barr virus appeared linked to several top co-occurrence clusters. In a later analysis, some 17,000 TCR beta sequences were associated with specific HLA alleles at a false discovery rate of 0.05. In both the original and validation cohorts, the classifier was reported to diagnose cytomegalovirus status with high specificity and sensitivity. In an earlier analysis of approximately 590 of the donors, most TCR beta V segments appeared in productive rearrangements about 90% or about 30% of the time, broadly matching IMGT annotations. Across donors, most TCR sequences were observed very rarely, whereas some public TCRs were present in many individuals. A group of highly shared sequence variants was considered likely to be a technical artifact of the sequencing pipeline. The presence/absence analyses assumed that sequencing depth was roughly uniform across donors, and that assumption may not be true. A further reported finding was that TCR beta sequences accurately predicted the HLA-A and HLA-B alleles for most subjects in the first cohort. In a later analysis, the rate of TCR association differed among HLA loci, with DRB1 alleles having the most associated TCRs and HLA-C alleles having the fewest. A few of the identified cytomegalovirus-associated TCR beta chains were confirmed in vitro to be specific for cytomegalovirus antigens. A total of 150 to 200 TCR beta chains were listed by the study as associated with cytomegalovirus. Correlated functional status among segregating V segments might be attributable to linkage disequilibrium, but an unknown experimental factor could not be ruled out. CMV serostatus was the only immune exposure information available for the cohort. In a later analysis, most CMV-associated TCR beta chains were found to appear HLA-restricted, with HLA associations seemingly driven largely by CMV exposure. In a later genetic analysis, fewer N-insertions in productive TCRs were reported among donors in an Asian-associated ancestry cluster than the 666-donor mean. Because HLA typing was missing for some donors at each locus, association tests included only the typed subset. In a later analysis, HLA-associated TCR beta chains showed more clonal expansion and lower generation probabilities than non-associated chains that were equally common. A later genetic analysis associated a missense DCLRE1C variant with V-gene and J-gene trimming of TCR beta chains, and an independent cohort replicated the association. Assigning TCR associations to individual alleles was difficult when HLA alleles, especially DR and DQ, strongly co-occurred. Because counts were too low, seventeen rarely observed V segments, including chromosome 9 orphons, were left out of the earlier analysis of a few hundred of the donors. The authors suggested that the approach could potentially be extended to other disease states and immunological phenotypes. Only TCR beta chains were sequenced in this cohort, and the absence of alpha or paired-chain data limited detectable features. Because the 87-base-pair reads could not distinguish some IMGT-functional V segments, including TRBV6-2 and TRBV6-3, those segments were excluded.

Reading the germline V gene gives CDR1 MDHEN and CDR2 SYDVKM. Counted from cysteine to phenylalanine, this CDR3 has 12 amino acids. Only the CDR3 DNA is retained, 36 bases long and in frame from the first base. V and J are truncated by 6 bases and 4 bases respectively, leaving an intervening sequence of 7 bases. In total, roughly 710 healthy bone marrow donors made up the cohort. All cohort members were sampled while nominally healthy, although unrecorded immune exposures were likely present. The donor was CMV seronegative and belonged to the group of over 350 seronegative cohort members. A peripheral blood sample was provided by each donor, and peripheral blood mononuclear cells were used for TCR beta sequencing. Genomic DNA was extracted from the blood cell samples with the Qiagen DNeasy Blood Extraction Kit. Notes on this clone: The antigen this receptor binds is unknown. One base away there is no much larger clone; base qualities are not given. Other DNA sequences in the same sample also yield this CDR3.

The origin of this receptor is a woman aged 45-65 years in good health and CMV-seronegative. The material sequenced was PBMCs. This sequence uses TRBV28 and TRBJ1-3; the D gene identity is not certain. The CDR3 region reads CASSPGGNTIYF. In nucleotides, the sequence is TGTGCCAGCAGCCCCGGGGGAAACACCATATATTTT.